A selection of T cell receptor beta chains follows, all from one sample in a study of T cell responses to AZD1222 COVID-19 vaccine. TCRdb's copy holds only in-frame clones and misses some; the assay was immunoSEQ multiplex PCR. The sample has 68,000 or so clones; 60% to 85% are singletons. The sequenced sample was peripheral blood, obtained on day 0 of AZD1222 vaccination. These receptors all come from an adult in good health. Each CDR3 is given with its conserved first and last residue. The order of the fields is clone size, V gene, J gene, CDR3 length, D gene, CDR3 protein, CDR3 DNA. The D gene is left open where the match is weak. The listing skips clone size in some rows; elsewhere it reads once, few, many or a size class.

clone size: few
V gene: TRBV28
J gene: TRBJ2-5
CDR3 length: 15
D gene: TRBD2
CDR3 protein: CASRPAGGNRETQYF
CDR3 DNA: TGTGCCAGCAGACCAGCGGGGGGAAATCGTGAGACCCAGTACTTC

clone size: -
V gene: TRBV6-1
J gene: TRBJ1-5
CDR3 length: 14
D gene: TRBD1
CDR3 protein: CASSEAGTDQPQHF
CDR3 DNA: TGTGCCAGCAGTGAAGCCGGGACAGATCAGCCCCAGCATTTT

clone size: -
V gene: TRBV4-3
J gene: TRBJ1-6
CDR3 length: 16
D gene: -
CDR3 protein: CASSHRRDTYNSPLHF
CDR3 DNA: TGCGCCAGCAGCCATCGCCGGGACACTTATAATTCACCCCTCCACTTT

clone size: -
V gene: TRBV4-1
J gene: TRBJ2-7
CDR3 length: 15
D gene: TRBD1
CDR3 protein: CASSQPGQGVGEQYF
CDR3 DNA: TGCGCCAGCAGCCAACCCGGACAGGGGGTCGGCGAGCAGTACTTC

clone size: -
V gene: TRBV19
J gene: TRBJ2-7
CDR3 length: 15
D gene: -
CDR3 protein: CASSPVNRNLREQYF
CDR3 DNA: TGTGCCAGTAGTCCAGTAAACAGGAACCTACGCGAGCAGTACTTC

clone size: -
V gene: TRBV9
J gene: TRBJ2-1
CDR3 length: 15
D gene: TRBD2
CDR3 protein: CASSARGGSYNEQFF
CDR3 DNA: TGTGCCAGCAGCGCTCGGGGGGGCTCCTACAATGAGCAGTTCTTC

clone size: many
V gene: TRBV7-9
J gene: TRBJ2-5
CDR3 length: 16
D gene: -
CDR3 protein: CASSLVGGEVSETQYF
CDR3 DNA: TGTGCCAGCAGCTTAGTGGGGGGCGAGGTTTCCGAGACCCAGTACTTC

clone size: -
V gene: TRBV28
J gene: TRBJ2-4
CDR3 length: 19
D gene: TRBD1
CDR3 protein: CASSYPGQGGVRSKNIQYF
CDR3 DNA: TGTGCCAGCAGTTACCCGGGACAGGGAGGGGTGAGATCCAAAAACATTCAGTACTTC

clone size: -
V gene: TRBV6-6
J gene: TRBJ1-4
CDR3 length: 15
D gene: TRBD1
CDR3 protein: CASSPRGPTNEKLFF
CDR3 DNA: TGTGCCAGCAGTCCCAGGGGGCCGACTAATGAAAAACTGTTTTTT

clone size: -
V gene: TRBV4-3
J gene: TRBJ1-5
CDR3 length: 15
D gene: -
CDR3 protein: CASSQDWDPNQPQHF
CDR3 DNA: TGCGCCAGCAGCCAAGATTGGGACCCCAATCAGCCCCAGCATTTT

clone size: -
V gene: TRBV29-1
J gene: TRBJ2-3
CDR3 length: 14
D gene: -
CDR3 protein: CSVEWDISTDTQYF
CDR3 DNA: TGCAGCGTGGAATGGGACATAAGCACAGATACGCAGTATTTT

clone size: -
V gene: TRBV11-2
J gene: TRBJ2-5
CDR3 length: 15
D gene: -
CDR3 protein: CASSLGAGTQETQYF
CDR3 DNA: TGTGCCAGCAGCTTAGGGGCAGGGACCCAAGAGACCCAGTACTTC

clone size: few
V gene: TRBV5-8
J gene: TRBJ2-1
CDR3 length: 15
D gene: -
CDR3 protein: CASSSTTDRYNEQFF
CDR3 DNA: TGTGCCAGCAGCTCGACGACGGACAGATACAATGAGCAGTTCTTC

clone size: -
V gene: TRBV7-9
J gene: TRBJ1-1
CDR3 length: 13
D gene: -
CDR3 protein: CASSSYLSAGAFF
CDR3 DNA: TGTGCCAGCAGCTCCTACCTCTCAGCCGGAGCTTTCTTT

clone size: -
V gene: TRBV2
J gene: TRBJ1-1
CDR3 length: 13
D gene: -
CDR3 protein: CASSSYEATEAFF
CDR3 DNA: TGTGCCAGCTCCTCCTATGAGGCCACTGAAGCTTTCTTT

clone size: -
V gene: TRBV5-1
J gene: TRBJ2-7
CDR3 length: 14
D gene: TRBD1
CDR3 protein: CASSNDRGNYEQYF
CDR3 DNA: TGCGCCAGCAGCAACGACAGGGGAAACTACGAGCAGTACTTC

clone size: -
V gene: TRBV7-2
J gene: TRBJ2-7
CDR3 length: 15
D gene: TRBD2
CDR3 protein: CASSPLAGVAYEQYF
CDR3 DNA: TGTGCCAGCAGCCCTCTAGCGGGGGTTGCCTACGAGCAGTACTTC

clone size: -
V gene: TRBV5-4
J gene: TRBJ1-5
CDR3 length: 14
D gene: -
CDR3 protein: CASSITGGNQPQHF
CDR3 DNA: TGTGCCAGCAGCATCACCGGCGGGAATCAGCCCCAGCATTTT

clone size: -
V gene: TRBV7-9
J gene: TRBJ2-3
CDR3 length: 13
D gene: -
CDR3 protein: CASSFGTTDTQYF
CDR3 DNA: TGTGCCAGCAGCTTCGGGACTACAGATACGCAGTATTTT

clone size: -
V gene: TRBV5-5
J gene: TRBJ1-5
CDR3 length: 14
D gene: -
CDR3 protein: CASSTAYSNQPQHF
CDR3 DNA: TGTGCCAGCTCGACAGCTTATAGCAATCAGCCCCAGCATTTT

clone size: -
V gene: TRBV19
J gene: TRBJ2-2
CDR3 length: 13
D gene: -
CDR3 protein: CASTSGHSGELFF
CDR3 DNA: TGTGCCAGTACCTCGGGACACTCCGGGGAGCTGTTTTTT

clone size: once
V gene: TRBV20-1
J gene: TRBJ2-7
CDR3 length: 13
D gene: -
CDR3 protein: CSASSGATYEQYF
CDR3 DNA: TGCAGTGCTAGTTCGGGGGCCACCTACGAGCAGTACTTC

clone size: -
V gene: TRBV7-8
J gene: TRBJ1-2
CDR3 length: 14
D gene: -
CDR3 protein: CASSLGVTHPRYTF
CDR3 DNA: TGTGCCAGCAGCTTAGGTGTAACACATCCCCGCTACACCTTC

clone size: -
V gene: TRBV10-3
J gene: TRBJ1-1
CDR3 length: 13
D gene: TRBD1
CDR3 protein: CAISNGQGFGAFF
CDR3 DNA: TGTGCCATCAGTAATGGACAGGGGTTTGGAGCTTTCTTT

clone size: -
V gene: TRBV3-1/TRBV3-2
J gene: TRBJ2-7
CDR3 length: 12
D gene: -
CDR3 protein: CASSQVSYEQYF
CDR3 DNA: TGTGCCAGCAGCCAAGTTTCTTACGAGCAGTACTTC

clone size: -
V gene: TRBV10-3
J gene: TRBJ1-6
CDR3 length: 16
D gene: TRBD1
CDR3 protein: CAIRNPDRGLNSPLHF
CDR3 DNA: TGTGCCATCAGAAACCCGGACAGGGGGCTGAATTCACCCCTCCACTTT

clone size: -
V gene: TRBV5-1
J gene: TRBJ1-1
CDR3 length: 15
D gene: -
CDR3 protein: CASSPSSRDVKGAFF
CDR3 DNA: TGCGCCAGCAGCCCGTCGTCTAGGGACGTTAAGGGGGCTTTCTTT

clone size: -
V gene: TRBV6-5
J gene: TRBJ1-1
CDR3 length: 13
D gene: -
CDR3 protein: CASSYKRNTEAFF
CDR3 DNA: TGTGCCAGCAGTTACAAACGTAACACTGAAGCTTTCTTT

clone size: -
V gene: TRBV7-3
J gene: TRBJ2-3
CDR3 length: 15
D gene: -
CDR3 protein: CASSPGQTLGDTQYF
CDR3 DNA: TGTGCCAGCAGCCCAGGACAGACTCTGGGAGATACGCAGTATTTT

clone size: -
V gene: TRBV6-6
J gene: TRBJ1-2
CDR3 length: 13
D gene: -
CDR3 protein: CASSYSQGDGYTF
CDR3 DNA: TGTGCCAGCAGTTACTCTCAGGGCGATGGCTACACCTTC

clone size: -
V gene: TRBV7-9
J gene: TRBJ1-5
CDR3 length: 14
D gene: -
CDR3 protein: CASSPGSAGQPQHF
CDR3 DNA: TGTGCCAGCAGCCCCGGGTCCGCGGGTCAGCCCCAGCATTTT

clone size: -
V gene: TRBV20-1
J gene: TRBJ2-6
CDR3 length: 19
D gene: -
CDR3 protein: CSASWLGGREPPGANVLTF
CDR3 DNA: TGCAGTGCTAGTTGGTTGGGGGGGCGCGAGCCCCCGGGGGCCAACGTCCTGACTTTC

clone size: once
V gene: TRBV4-1
J gene: TRBJ2-3
CDR3 length: 16
D gene: TRBD1
CDR3 protein: CASSQIDGQGTDTQYF
CDR3 DNA: TGCGCCAGCAGCCAAATAGACGGACAGGGCACAGATACGCAGTATTTT

clone size: -
V gene: TRBV6-6
J gene: TRBJ1-2
CDR3 length: 13
D gene: -
CDR3 protein: CASSYAELYGYTF
CDR3 DNA: TGTGCCAGCAGTTACGCCGAACTCTATGGCTACACCTTC

clone size: -
V gene: TRBV5-6
J gene: TRBJ2-5
CDR3 length: 13
D gene: -
CDR3 protein: CASSSGAQETQYF
CDR3 DNA: TGTGCCAGCAGCTCCGGGGCGCAAGAGACCCAGTACTTC

clone size: -
V gene: TRBV6-1
J gene: TRBJ1-6
CDR3 length: 15
D gene: TRBD1
CDR3 protein: CASSEDRGPGSPLHF
CDR3 DNA: TGTGCCAGCAGTGAAGACAGGGGGCCGGGATCACCCCTCCACTTT

clone size: -
V gene: TRBV5-6
J gene: TRBJ2-1
CDR3 length: 14
D gene: -
CDR3 protein: CASSLVQRVSEQFF
CDR3 DNA: TGTGCCAGCAGCTTGGTCCAGCGGGTGAGTGAGCAGTTCTTC